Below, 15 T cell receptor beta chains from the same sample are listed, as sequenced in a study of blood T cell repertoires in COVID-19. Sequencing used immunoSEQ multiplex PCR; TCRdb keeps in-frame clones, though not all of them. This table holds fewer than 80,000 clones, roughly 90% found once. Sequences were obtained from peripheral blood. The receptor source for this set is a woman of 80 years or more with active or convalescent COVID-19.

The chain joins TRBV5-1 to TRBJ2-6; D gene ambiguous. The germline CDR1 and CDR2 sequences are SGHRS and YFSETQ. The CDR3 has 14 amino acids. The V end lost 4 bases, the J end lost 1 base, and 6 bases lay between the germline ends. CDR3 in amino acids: CASSPGSGANVLTF. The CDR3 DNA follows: TGCGCCAGCAGCCCCGGGTCTGGGGCCAACGTCCTGACTTTC.

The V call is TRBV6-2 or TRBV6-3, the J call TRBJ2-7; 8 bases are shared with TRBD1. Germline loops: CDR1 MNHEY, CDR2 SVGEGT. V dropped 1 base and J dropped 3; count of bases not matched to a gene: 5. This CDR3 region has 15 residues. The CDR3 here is CASSYYQTGGYEQYF. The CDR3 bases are TGTGCCAGCAGTTACTACCAAACAGGGGGCTACGAGCAGTACTTC.

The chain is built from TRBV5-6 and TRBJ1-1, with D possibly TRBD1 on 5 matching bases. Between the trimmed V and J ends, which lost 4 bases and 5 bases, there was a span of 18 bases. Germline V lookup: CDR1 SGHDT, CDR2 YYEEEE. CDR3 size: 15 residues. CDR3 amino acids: CASSPIPGLETEAFF. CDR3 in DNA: TGTGCCAGCAGCCCCATTCCAGGGTTGGAAACTGAAGCTTTCTTT. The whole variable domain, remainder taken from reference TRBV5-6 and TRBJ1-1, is DAGVTQSPTHLIKTRGQQVTLRCSPKSGHDTVSWYQQALGQGPQFIFQYYEEEERQRGNFPDRFSGHQFPNYSSELNVNALLLGDSALYLCASSPIPGLETEAFFGQGTRLTVV.

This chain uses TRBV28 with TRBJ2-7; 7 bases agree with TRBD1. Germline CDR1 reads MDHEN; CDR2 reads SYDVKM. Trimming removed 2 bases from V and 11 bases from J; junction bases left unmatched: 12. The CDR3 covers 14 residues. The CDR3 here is CASSLSARGQIKYF. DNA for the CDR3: TGTGCCAGCAGTTTAAGTGCGAGGGGGCAGATTAAGTACTTC. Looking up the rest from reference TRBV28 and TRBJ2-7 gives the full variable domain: DVKVTQSSRYLVKRTGEKVFLECVQDMDHENMFWYRQDPGLGLRLIYFSYDVKMKEKGDIPEGYSVSREKKERFSLILESASTNQTSMYLCASSLSARGQIKYFGPGTRLTVT.

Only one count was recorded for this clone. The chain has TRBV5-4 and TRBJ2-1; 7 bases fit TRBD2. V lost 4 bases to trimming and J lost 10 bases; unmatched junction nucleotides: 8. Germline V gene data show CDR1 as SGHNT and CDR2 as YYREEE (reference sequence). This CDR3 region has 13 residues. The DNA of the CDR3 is TGTGCCAGCAGCCCAATACCGGGACTAGAGCAGTTCTTC. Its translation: CASSPIPGLEQFF. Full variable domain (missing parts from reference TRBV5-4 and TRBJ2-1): ETGVTQSPTHLIKTRGQQVTLRCSSQSGHNTVSWYQQALGQGPQFIFQYYREEENGRGNFPPRFSGLQFPNYSSELNVNALELDDSALYLCASSPIPGLEQFFGPGTRLTVL.

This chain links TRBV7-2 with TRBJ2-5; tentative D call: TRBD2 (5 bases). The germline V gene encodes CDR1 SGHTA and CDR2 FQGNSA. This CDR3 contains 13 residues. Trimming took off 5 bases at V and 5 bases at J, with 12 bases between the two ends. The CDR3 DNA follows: TGTGCCAGCAGCGACACTCCGGGGGAGACCCAGTACTTC. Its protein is CASSDTPGETQYF.

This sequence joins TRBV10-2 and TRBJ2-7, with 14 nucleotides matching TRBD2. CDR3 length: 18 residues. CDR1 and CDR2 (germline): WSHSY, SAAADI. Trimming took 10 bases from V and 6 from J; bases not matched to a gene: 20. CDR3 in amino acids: CATVTRTSGGPPRGEQYF. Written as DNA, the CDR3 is TGCGCCACTGTTACAAGGACTAGCGGGGGGCCACCCAGAGGCGAGCAGTACTTC.

CDR3 sequence (DNA): TGCGCCAGCAGCTTGGGACCAGGTGGAAACACCATATATTTT. This codes for CASSLGPGGNTIYF. This chain uses TRBV5-1 with TRBJ1-3; D gene uncertain. The germline V gene encodes CDR1 SGHRS and CDR2 YFSETQ. This CDR3 region has 14 residues. V was clipped by 0 bases and J by 3 bases, with 7 bases between them.

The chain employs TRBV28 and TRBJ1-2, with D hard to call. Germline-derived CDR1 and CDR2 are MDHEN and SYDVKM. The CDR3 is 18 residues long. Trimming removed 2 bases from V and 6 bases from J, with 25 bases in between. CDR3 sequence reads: CASSLALGSPRGLDGYTF. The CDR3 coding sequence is TGTGCCAGCAGTTTAGCCTTGGGGAGTCCCCGCGGGCTTGATGGCTACACCTTC.

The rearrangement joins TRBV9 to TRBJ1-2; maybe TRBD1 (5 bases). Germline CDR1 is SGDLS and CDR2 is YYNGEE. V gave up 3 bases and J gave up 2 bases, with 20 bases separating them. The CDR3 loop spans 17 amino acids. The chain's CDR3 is CASSGLAVGDSNYGYTF. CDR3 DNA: TGTGCCAGCAGCGGACTCGCGGTAGGGGATTCAAACTATGGCTACACCTTC.

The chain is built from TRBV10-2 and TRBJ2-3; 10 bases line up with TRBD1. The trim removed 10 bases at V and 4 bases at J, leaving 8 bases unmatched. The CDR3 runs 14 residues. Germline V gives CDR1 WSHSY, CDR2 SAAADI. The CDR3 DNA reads TGCGCCATCAAGGGACAGGGGAGCTCAGATACGCAGTATTTT. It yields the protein CAIKGQGSSDTQYF.

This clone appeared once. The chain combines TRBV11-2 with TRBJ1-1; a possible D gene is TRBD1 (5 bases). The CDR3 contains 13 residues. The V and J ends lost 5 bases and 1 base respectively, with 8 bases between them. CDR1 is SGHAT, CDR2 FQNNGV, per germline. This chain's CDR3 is CASSQTGNTEAFF. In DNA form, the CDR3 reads TGTGCCAGCAGCCAAACAGGGAACACTGAAGCTTTCTTT.

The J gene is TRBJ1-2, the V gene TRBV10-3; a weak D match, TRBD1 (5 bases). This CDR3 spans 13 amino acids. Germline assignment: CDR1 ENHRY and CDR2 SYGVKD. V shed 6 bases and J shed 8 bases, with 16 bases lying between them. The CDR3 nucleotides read TGTGCCATCAGGTCACAGGATTTATGGGGCTACACCTTC. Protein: CAIRSQDLWGYTF.

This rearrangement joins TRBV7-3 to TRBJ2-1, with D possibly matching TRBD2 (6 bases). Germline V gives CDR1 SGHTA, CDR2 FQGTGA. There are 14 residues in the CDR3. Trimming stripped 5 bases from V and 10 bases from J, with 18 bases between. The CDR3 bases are TGTGCCAGCAGCGAGGGACTCCACCTAGGGGAGCAGTTCTTC. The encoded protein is CASSEGLHLGEQFF.

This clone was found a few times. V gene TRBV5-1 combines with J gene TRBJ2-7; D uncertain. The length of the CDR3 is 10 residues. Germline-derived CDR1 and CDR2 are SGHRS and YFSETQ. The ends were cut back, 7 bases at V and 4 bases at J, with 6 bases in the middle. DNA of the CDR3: TGCGCCAGCCAGGTATACGAGCAGTACTTC. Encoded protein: CASQVYEQYF.